The sequence of this T cell receptor (beta chain) was determined in a study of CD8 T cells in ankylosing spondylitis. This CDR3 has 16 residues. Trimming took 5 bases from V and 2 from J; bases not matched to a gene: 7. The V gene's germline CDR1 is DFQATT and CDR2 SNEGSKA (reference sequence). TCRdb re-derived calls from the 5' RACE reads in MiXCR, one entry per CDR3 protein. The data hold 250,000 or so distinct CDR3 sequences, with more than 20% observed a single time. This clonotype was counted ten times or more. The source material was blood, either unsorted or a sorted T cell fraction (not recorded which). The gene calls are TRBV20-1 and TRBJ2-5, with 14 bases identical to TRBD2. This TCR came from a male donor with ankylosing spondylitis or in good health (not recorded which). CDR3 protein: CSAPGGLAGVQETQYF. CDR3 nucleotide sequence: TGCAGTGCTCCCGGGGGACTAGCGGGGGTTCAAGAGACCCAGTACTTC.